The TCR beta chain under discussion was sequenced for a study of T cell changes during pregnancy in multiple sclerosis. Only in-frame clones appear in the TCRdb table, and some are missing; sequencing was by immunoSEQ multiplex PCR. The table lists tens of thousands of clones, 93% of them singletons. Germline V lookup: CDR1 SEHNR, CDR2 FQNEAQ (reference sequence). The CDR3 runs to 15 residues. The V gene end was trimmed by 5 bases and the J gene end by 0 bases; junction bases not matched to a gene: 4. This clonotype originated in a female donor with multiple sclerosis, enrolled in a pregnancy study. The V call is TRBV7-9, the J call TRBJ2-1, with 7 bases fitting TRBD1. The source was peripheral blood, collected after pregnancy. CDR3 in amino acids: CASSVGQTSYNEQFF. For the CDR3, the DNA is TGTGCCAGCAGCGTGGGACAGACCTCCTACAATGAGCAGTTCTTC.